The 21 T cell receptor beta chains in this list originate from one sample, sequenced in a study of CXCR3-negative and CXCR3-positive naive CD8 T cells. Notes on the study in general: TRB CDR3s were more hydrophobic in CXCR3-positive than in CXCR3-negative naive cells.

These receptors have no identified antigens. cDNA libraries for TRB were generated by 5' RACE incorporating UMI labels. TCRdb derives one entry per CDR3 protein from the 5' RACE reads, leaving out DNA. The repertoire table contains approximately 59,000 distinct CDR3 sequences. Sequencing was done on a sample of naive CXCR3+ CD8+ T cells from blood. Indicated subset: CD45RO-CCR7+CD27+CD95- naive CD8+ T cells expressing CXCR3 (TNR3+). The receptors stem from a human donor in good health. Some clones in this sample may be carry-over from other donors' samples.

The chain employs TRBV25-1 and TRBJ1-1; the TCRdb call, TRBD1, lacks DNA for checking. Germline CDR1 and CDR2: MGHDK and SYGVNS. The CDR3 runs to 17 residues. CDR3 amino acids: CASSGFPGQGLNTEAFF.

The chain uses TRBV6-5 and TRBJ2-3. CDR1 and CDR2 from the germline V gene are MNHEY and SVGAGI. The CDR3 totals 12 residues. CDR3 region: CASRTHGDTQYF.

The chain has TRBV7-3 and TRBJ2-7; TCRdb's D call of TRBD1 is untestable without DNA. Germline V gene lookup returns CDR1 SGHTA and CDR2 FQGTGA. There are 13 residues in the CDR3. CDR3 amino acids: CASSSGTGGEQYF.

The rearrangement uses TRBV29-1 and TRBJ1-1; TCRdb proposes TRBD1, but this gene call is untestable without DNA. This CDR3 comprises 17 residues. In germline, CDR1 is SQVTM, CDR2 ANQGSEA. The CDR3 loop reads CSVVSGQGTQPNTEAFF.

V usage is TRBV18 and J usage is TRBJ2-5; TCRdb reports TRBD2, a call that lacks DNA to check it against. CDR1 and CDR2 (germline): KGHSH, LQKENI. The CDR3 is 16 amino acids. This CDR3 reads CASSLLAGDLQETQYF.

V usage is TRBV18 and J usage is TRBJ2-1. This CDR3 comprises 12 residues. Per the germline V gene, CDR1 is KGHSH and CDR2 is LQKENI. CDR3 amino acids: CASSPTADEQFF.

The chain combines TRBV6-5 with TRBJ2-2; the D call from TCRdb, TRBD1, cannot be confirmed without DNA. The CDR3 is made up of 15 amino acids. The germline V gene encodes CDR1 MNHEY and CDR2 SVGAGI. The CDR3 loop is CASSYVGGITGELFF.

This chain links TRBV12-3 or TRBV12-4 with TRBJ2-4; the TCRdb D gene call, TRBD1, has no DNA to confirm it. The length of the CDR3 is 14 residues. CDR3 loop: CASSKGQGRNIQYF.

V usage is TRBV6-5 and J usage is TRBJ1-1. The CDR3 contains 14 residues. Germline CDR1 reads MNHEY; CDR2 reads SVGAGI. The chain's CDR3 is CASSYYVGNTEAFF.

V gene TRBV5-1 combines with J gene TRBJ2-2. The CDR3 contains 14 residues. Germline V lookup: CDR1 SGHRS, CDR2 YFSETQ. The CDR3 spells CASSFRPNTGELFF.

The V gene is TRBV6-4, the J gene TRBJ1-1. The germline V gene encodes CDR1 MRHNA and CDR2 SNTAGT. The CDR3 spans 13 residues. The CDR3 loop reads CASSDYMNTEAFF.

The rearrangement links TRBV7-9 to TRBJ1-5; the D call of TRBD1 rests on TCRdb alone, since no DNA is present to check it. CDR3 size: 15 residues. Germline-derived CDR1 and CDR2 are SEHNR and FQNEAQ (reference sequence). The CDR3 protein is CASALTGGPNQPQHF.

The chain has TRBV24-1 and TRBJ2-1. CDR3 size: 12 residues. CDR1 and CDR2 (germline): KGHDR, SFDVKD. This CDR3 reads CATTGPLDEQFF.

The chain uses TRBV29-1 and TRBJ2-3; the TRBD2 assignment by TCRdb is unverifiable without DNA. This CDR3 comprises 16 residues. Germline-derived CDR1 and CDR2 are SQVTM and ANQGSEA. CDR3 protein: CSVEGTSGRGTDTQYF.

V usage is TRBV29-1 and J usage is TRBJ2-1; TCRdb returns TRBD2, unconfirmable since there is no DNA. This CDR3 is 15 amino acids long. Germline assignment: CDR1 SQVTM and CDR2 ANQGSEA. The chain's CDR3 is CSVAGISPDRNEQFF.

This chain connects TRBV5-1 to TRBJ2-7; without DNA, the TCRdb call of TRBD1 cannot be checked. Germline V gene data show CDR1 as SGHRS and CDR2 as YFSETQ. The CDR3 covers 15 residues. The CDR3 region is CASTPSGTGMYEQYF.

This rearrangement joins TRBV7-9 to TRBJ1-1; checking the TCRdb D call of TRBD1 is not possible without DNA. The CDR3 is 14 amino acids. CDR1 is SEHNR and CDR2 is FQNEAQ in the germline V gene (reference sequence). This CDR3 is CASSLQGLGTEAFF.

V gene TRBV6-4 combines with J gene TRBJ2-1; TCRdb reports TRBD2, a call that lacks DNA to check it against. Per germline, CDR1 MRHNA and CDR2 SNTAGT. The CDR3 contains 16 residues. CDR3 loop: CASSTGTQGTYNEQFF.

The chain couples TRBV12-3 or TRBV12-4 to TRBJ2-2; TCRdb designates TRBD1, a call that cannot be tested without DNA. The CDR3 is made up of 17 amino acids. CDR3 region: CASSLMPGALYTGELFF.

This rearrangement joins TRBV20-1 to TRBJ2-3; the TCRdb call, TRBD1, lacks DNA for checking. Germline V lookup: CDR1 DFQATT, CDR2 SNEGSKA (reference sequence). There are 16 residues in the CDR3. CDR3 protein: CSAHSGAAQLTDTQYF.

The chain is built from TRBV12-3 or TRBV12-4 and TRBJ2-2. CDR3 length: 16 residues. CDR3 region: CASSFAVASSPGSCFF.